The TCR beta chain described here comes from a study of T-cell memory formation after mild COVID-19. Regarding the study as a whole: Later expanders leaned CD4+, whereas clones that contracted between day 15 and 85 were balanced CD4/CD8. Detection of some responders pre-infection suggested pre-existing cross-reactive memory T cells participated.

TCRdb reanalysed the 5' RACE reads using MiXCR and keeps one entry per CDR3 protein. Of tens of thousands of distinct CDR3 sequences in the sample, around 15% are singletons; the top ten hold about 31%. This clonotype came up a few times. Its antigen is currently unknown. The sequenced sample was PBMCs or a T cell subset sorted from them (not recorded which). The receptor was derived from an adult woman who had mild COVID-19 (a few samples of this study predate the infection). Cell type and time point are not known.

This CDR3 reads CASSPVSYEQYF. For the CDR3, the DNA is TGTGCCAGCAGTCCCGTCTCGTACGAGCAGTACTTC. The rearrangement uses TRBV12-3 or TRBV12-4 and TRBJ2-7; D remains ambiguous. V dropped 5 bases and J dropped 4 bases, with 9 bases sitting between them. CDR3 length equals 12 residues.